Presented here are 9 T cell receptor beta chains from one specimen sequenced in a study of CD8+ T cells in alopecia areata (dated by TCRdb to 2017 to 2018). Per the publication, the time point label means: around 29 days on oral tofacitinib. The treatment or condition label corresponds to: oral pan-JAK inhibitor, 5-10 mg twice daily. Library preparation used the immunoSEQ multiplex PCR assay. For TCR sequencing, RNA was extracted from every sample and reverse transcribed into cDNA to serve as template. The immuneACCESS repertoire file appears here via TCRdb, limited to in-frame rearrangements. These files lack a portion of the clones; in checked studies, under half of the deficit traces to unresolved V genes, and the cause of the others is not known. The sample records under 250,000 clones, less than 75% of which are singletons. The biggest ten clones account for about 1.6% of the sample. The sequencing here drew on CD4+ T cells sorted from blood, taken at week 4, from a patient treated with tofacitinib. The receptors come from a human donor with alopecia areata.

CDR3: CSVAARDLGTDTQYF. The CDR3 nucleotides are TGCAGCGTTGCGGCAAGGGATTTGGGCACAGATACGCAGTATTTT. This chain links TRBV29-1 with TRBJ2-3; D uncertain. The length of the CDR3 is 15 residues. Trimming pared 4 bases from V and 1 base from J, leaving 15 bases between. In germline, CDR1 is SQVTM, CDR2 ANQGSEA.

The V gene is TRBV4-1, the J gene TRBJ1-5; tentatively, D is TRBD1 (6 bases). This CDR3 is built from 16 residues. Trimming cost V 0 bases and J 6 bases, with 15 bases left between them. Germline V lookup: CDR1 MGHRA, CDR2 YSYEKL. The CDR3 nucleotides read TGCGCCAGCAGCCAAGATGGGGCTGGGGGGCTTCAGCCCCAGCATTTT. It codes for CASSQDGAGGLQPQHF.

This clone was picked up many times. The V and J genes are TRBV30 and TRBJ2-2; 8 bases align to TRBD1. V lost 3 bases, J lost 1 base, and 1 base stayed unmatched. CDR1 and CDR2 from the germline V gene are GTSNPN and SVGIG (reference sequence). The CDR3 totals 14 residues. CDR3 bases: TGTGCCTGGAGAGGGACAGGGAACACCGGGGAGCTGTTTTTT. Amino acid sequence: CAWRGTGNTGELFF.

This clone has only one observation. The genes are TRBV5-1 and TRBJ1-1; D remains ambiguous. With 1 base removed from V and 0 bases from J, the gap between germline ends came to 10 bases. Germline loops: CDR1 SGHRS, CDR2 YFSETQ. This CDR3 contains 15 residues. The CDR3 DNA sequence: TGCGCCAGCAGCTTGAGGGCAGAAGTGAACACTGAAGCTTTCTTT. Its protein is CASSLRAEVNTEAFF.

Note on this clone: The junction does not match germline at one end; this may be a read error. The rearrangement links TRBV5-1 to TRBJ2-1, with a tentative D call TRBD1 (5 bases). Per germline, CDR1 SGHRS and CDR2 YFSETQ. The length of the CDR3 is 15 residues. This chain's CDR3 is CAGSPDTQVYNEQFF. The CDR3 coding sequence is TGCGCCGGCAGCCCGGACACTCAAGTTTACAATGAGCAGTTCTTC.

The chain combines TRBV4-3 with TRBJ1-6; possibly TRBD1 for D (5 bases). There are 15 residues in the CDR3. Germline V lookup: CDR1 LGHNA, CDR2 YSLEER. V lost 0 bases, J lost 10 bases, and 13 bases lay in between. The CDR3 coding sequence is TGCGCCAGCAGCCAAGACCCACGGGGCGGCTCACCCCTCCACTTT. It encodes CASSQDPRGGSPLHF.

This clone was seen more than once but under ten times. This rearrangement joins TRBV2 to TRBJ2-2; unclear D gene. This CDR3 contains 14 residues. Trimming shortened V by 2 bases and J by 6 bases, and 10 bases separated the two germline ends. Germline CDR1 is SNHLY and CDR2 is FYNNEI. The CDR3 sequence: CASSEMGLSGELFF. The CDR3 DNA follows: TGTGCCAGCAGTGAAATGGGGTTGTCCGGGGAGCTGTTTTTT.

This clone was found many times. This sequence joins TRBV19 and TRBJ2-7, with D possibly being TRBD1 (5 bases). The germline V gene encodes CDR1 LNHDA and CDR2 SQIVND (reference sequence). V lost 2 bases, J lost 3 bases, and 5 bases lay in between. This CDR3 is built from 12 residues. CDR3 in DNA: TGTGCCAGTAGTATACAGGGCTACGAGCAGTACTTC. Amino acid sequence: CASSIQGYEQYF.

A few counts support this clone. The chain combines TRBV7-9 with TRBJ2-1, with 11 bases that match TRBD2. This CDR3 has 16 amino acids. The V gene end was trimmed by 7 bases and the J gene end by 3 bases; junction bases not matched to a gene: 8. The V gene's germline CDR1 is SEHNR and CDR2 FQNEAQ (reference sequence). The CDR3 sequence is CASTPGTSGNYNEQFF. In nucleotides, the CDR3 is TGTGCCAGCACACCTGGGACTAGCGGCAACTACAATGAGCAGTTCTTC.